The clone carrying this T cell receptor (beta chain) appeared many times. Its cognate antigen is unknown. Unique molecular identifiers tagged the TCRbeta library. One entry per CDR3 protein results from TCRdb running MiXCR on the PCR reads. The data hold about 100,000 distinct CDR3 sequences, with around 5.9% observed a single time. The data are from a study of T-cell reconstitution after alpha-beta-depleted transplantation in children. There are 13 residues in the CDR3. Germline V gives CDR1 LGHDT, CDR2 YNNKEL (reference sequence). V lost 3 bases to trimming and J lost 4 bases; unmatched junction nucleotides: 1. Study findings and constraints: Fresh T-cell production supplied most of the T-cell counts and diversity seen one year after transplant. Day-60 TCRbeta diversity that was high in some patients was derived from surviving recipient T cells and thymic progenitors.

The clonotype was recovered from a female patient between 2 and 15 years old who had a stem cell transplant for Fanconi anemia, so the T cells may come from the graft donor. The gene calls are TRBV3-1 and TRBJ2-7; 9 bases agree with TRBD2. Sequenced here: PBMCs, mostly from graft donor cells, sampled 60 days after TCRalphabeta/CD19-depleted stem cell transplant. CDR3 coding DNA: TGTGCCAGCAGCCAGCGGGAGGGTTACGAGCAGTACTTC. It translates to CASSQREGYEQYF.